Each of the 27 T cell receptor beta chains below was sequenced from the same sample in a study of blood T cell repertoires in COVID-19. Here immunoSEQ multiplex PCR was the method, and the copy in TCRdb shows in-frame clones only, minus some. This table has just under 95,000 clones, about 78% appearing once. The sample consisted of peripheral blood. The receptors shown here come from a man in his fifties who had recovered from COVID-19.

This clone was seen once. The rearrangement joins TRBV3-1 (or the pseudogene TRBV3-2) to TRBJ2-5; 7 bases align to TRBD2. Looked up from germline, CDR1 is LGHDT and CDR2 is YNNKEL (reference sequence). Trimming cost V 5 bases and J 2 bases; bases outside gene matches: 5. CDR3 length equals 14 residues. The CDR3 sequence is CASSWPGLQETQYF. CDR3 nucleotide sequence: TGTGCCAGCAGCTGGCCGGGACTACAAGAGACCCAGTACTTC.

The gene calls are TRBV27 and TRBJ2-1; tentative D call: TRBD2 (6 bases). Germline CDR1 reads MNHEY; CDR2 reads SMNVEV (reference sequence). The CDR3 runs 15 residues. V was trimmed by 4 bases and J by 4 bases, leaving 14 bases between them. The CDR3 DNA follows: TGTGCCAGCAGTTCGCTGCTGGGGGGTTACAATGAGCAGTTCTTC. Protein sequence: CASSSLLGGYNEQFF.

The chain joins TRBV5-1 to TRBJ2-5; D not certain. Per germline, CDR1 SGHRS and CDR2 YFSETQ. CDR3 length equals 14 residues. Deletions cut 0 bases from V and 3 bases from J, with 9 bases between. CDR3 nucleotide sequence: TGCGCCAGCAGCTTGGCCGGGTCAGAAGAGACCCAGTACTTC. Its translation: CASSLAGSEETQYF.

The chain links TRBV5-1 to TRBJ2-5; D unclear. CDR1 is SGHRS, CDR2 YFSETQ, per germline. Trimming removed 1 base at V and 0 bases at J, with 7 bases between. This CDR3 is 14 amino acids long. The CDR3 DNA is TGCGCCAGCAGCTTGCAGGCAGACCAAGAGACCCAGTACTTC. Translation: CASSLQADQETQYF.

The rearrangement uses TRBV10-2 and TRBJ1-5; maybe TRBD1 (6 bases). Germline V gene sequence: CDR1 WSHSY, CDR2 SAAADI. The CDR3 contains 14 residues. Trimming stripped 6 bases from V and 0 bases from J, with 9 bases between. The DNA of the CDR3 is TGCGCCAGCAGACAGGGCCATAGCAATCAGCCCCAGCATTTT. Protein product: CASRQGHSNQPQHF.

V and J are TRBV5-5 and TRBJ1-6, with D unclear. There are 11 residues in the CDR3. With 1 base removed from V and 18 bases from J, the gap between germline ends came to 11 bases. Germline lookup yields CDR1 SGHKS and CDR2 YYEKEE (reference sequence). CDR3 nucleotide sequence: TGTGCCAGCAGCTTGAACCAAACTCCCCACTTT. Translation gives CASSLNQTPHF.

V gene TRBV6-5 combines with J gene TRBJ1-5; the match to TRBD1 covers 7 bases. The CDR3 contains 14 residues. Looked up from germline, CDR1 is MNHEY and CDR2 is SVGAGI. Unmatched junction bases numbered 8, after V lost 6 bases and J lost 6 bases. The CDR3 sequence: CASRDRQGTQPQHF. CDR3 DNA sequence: TGTGCCAGCAGGGACAGACAGGGCACTCAGCCCCAGCATTTT.

Here the CDR3 reads CATSLNEVNEQFF. CDR3 nucleotides: TGTGCCACCAGTCTAAACGAGGTTAATGAGCAGTTCTTC. The chain joins TRBV24-1 to TRBJ2-1; no clear D gene. V was shortened by 6 bases and J by 7 bases, with 12 bases between the two germline ends. The CDR3 contains 13 residues. Germline V CDR1 and CDR2: KGHDR, SFDVKD.

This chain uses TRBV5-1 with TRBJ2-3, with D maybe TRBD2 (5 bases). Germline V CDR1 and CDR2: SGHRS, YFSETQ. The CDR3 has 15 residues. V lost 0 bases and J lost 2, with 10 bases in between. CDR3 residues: CASSLGDYHTDTQYF. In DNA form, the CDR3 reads TGCGCCAGCAGCTTGGGAGACTACCACACAGATACGCAGTATTTT.

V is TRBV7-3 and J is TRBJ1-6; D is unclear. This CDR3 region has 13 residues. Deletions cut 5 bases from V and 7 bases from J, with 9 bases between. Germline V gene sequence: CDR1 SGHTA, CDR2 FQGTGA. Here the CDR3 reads CASSTSENSPLHF. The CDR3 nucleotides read TGTGCCAGCAGCACCTCAGAAAATTCACCCCTCCACTTT.

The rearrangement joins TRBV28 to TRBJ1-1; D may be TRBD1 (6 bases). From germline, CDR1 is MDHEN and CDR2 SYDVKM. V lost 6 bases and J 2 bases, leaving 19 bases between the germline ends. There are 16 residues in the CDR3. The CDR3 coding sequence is TGTGCCAGCAGCCCCCCTACAGGGATTACAAACACTGAAGCTTTCTTT. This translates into CASSPPTGITNTEAFF.

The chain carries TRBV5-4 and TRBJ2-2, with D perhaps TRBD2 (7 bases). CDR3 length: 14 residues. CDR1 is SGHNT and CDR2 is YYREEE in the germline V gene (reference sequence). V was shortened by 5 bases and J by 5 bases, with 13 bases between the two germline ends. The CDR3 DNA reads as TGTGCCAGCAGTGAGGGGGGGCAAACCGGGGAGCTGTTTTTT. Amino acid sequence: CASSEGGQTGELFF.

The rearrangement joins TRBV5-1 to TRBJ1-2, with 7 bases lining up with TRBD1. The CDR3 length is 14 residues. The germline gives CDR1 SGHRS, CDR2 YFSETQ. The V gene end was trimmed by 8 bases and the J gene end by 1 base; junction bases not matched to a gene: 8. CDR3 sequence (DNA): TGCGCCAGGAGGAGGGCAGGGGGTAACTATGGCTACACCTTC. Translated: CARRRAGGNYGYTF.

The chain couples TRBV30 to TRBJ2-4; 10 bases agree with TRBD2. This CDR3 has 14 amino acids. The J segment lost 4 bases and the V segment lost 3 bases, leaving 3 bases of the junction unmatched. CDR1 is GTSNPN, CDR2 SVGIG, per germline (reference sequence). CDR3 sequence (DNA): TGTGCCTGGAGACATAGCGGGGGGAAAAACATTCAGTACTTC. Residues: CAWRHSGGKNIQYF.

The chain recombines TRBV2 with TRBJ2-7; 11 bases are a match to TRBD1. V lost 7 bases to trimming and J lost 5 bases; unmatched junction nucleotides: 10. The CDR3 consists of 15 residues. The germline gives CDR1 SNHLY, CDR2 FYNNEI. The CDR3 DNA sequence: TGTGCCAGCACTTGGGACAGGGGGAATTTCGACGAGCAGTACTTC. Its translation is CASTWDRGNFDEQYF.

The CDR3 reads CASSWGHGNTIYF. DNA of the CDR3: TGTGCCAGCAGCTGGGGACACGGAAACACCATATATTTT. The chain has TRBV7-9 and TRBJ1-3, with D perhaps matching TRBD1 (6 bases). The V gene lost 4 bases and the J gene lost 4 bases, with 8 bases spanning the gap. Germline V gives CDR1 SEHNR, CDR2 FQNEAQ (reference sequence). There are 13 residues in the CDR3.

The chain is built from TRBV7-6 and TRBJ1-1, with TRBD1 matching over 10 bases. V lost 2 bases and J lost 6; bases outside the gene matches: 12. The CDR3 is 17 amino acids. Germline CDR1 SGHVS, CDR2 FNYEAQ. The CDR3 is CASSLRGTGESFSEAFF. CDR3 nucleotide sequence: TGTGCCAGCAGCTTACGTGGGACAGGGGAAAGTTTTTCTGAAGCTTTCTTT. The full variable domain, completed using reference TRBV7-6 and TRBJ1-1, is GAGVSQSPRYKVTKRGQDVALRCDPISGHVSLYWYRQALGQGPEFLTYFNYEAQQDKSGLPNDRFSAERPEGSISTLTIQRTEQRDSAMYRCASSLRGTGESFSEAFFGQGTRLTVV.

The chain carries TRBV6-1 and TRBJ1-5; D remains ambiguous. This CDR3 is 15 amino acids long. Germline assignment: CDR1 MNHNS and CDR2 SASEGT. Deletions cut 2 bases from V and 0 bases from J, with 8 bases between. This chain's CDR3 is CASSESGLSNQPQHF. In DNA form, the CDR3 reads TGTGCCAGCAGTGAAAGCGGTCTTAGCAATCAGCCCCAGCATTTT.

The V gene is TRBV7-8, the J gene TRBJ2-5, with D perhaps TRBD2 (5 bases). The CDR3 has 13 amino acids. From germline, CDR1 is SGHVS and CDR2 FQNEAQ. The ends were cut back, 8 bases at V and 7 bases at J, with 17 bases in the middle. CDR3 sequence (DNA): TGTGCCAGCGGTAGCGCTGGCTCTGGGACCCAGTACTTC. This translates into CASGSAGSGTQYF.

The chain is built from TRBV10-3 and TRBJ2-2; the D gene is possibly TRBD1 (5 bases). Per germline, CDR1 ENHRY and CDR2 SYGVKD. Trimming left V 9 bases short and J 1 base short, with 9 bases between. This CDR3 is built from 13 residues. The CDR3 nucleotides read TGTGCCATGCAGGGTGAGAACACCGGGGAGCTGTTTTTT. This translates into CAMQGENTGELFF.

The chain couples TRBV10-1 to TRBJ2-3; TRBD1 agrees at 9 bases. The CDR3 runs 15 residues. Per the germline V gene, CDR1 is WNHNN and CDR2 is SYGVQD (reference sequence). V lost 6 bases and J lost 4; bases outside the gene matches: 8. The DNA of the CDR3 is TGCGCCAGCAGCGATGGGGGACAGGGATCAGATACGCAGTATTTT. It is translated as CASSDGGQGSDTQYF.

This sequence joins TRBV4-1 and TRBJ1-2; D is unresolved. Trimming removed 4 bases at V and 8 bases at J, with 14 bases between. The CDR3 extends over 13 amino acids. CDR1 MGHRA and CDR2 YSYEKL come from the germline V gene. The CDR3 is CASSRTGVRGYTF. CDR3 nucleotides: TGCGCCAGCAGCCGCACGGGTGTGAGGGGCTACACCTTC.

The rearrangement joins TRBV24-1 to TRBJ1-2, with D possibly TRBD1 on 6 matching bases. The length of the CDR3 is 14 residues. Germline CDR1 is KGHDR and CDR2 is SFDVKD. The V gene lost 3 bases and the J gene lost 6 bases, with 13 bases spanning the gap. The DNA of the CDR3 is TGTGCCACCAGTGATACCGGGACAACCCATGGCTACACCTTC. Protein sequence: CATSDTGTTHGYTF.

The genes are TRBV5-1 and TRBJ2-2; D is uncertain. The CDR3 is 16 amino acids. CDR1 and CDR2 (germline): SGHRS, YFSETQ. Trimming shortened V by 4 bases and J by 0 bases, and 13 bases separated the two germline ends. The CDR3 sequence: CASSPNGFSNTGELFF. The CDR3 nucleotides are TGCGCCAGCAGCCCCAATGGCTTCTCGAACACCGGGGAGCTGTTTTTT.

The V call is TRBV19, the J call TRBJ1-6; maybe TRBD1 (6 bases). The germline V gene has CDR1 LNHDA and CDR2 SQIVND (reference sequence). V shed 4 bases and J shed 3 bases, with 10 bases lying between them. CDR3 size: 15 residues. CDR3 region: CASSTRTVYNSPLHF. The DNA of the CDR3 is TGTGCCAGTAGTACGCGGACAGTCTATAATTCACCCCTCCACTTT.

Written as DNA, the CDR3 is TGTGCCAGCAGCCGCCAGAGGGCTCTTAATGAAAAACTGTTTTTT. Amino acid sequence: CASSRQRALNEKLFF. V and J are TRBV6-5 and TRBJ1-4; D is uncertain. Trimming removed 6 bases at V and 4 bases at J, with 15 bases between. Germline lookup yields CDR1 MNHEY and CDR2 SVGAGI. The CDR3 is 15 amino acids.

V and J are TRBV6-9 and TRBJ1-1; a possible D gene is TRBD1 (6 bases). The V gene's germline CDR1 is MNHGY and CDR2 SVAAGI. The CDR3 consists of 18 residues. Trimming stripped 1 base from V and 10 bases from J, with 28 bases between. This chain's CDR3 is CASSYCPRSGVWRFRAFF. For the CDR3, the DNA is TGTGCCAGCAGTTATTGCCCCCGCTCAGGGGTGTGGCGATTTAGAGCTTTCTTT.